The present T cell receptor beta chain was sequenced within a study of shared clonotypes between healthy human individuals. Study-wide points: Across subsets, estimated richness was generally greater for naive than for memory populations. How much donors shared clonotypes was expected to be affected by sequencing depth.

V lost 7 bases and J lost 7; bases outside the gene matches: 8. Germline V gives CDR1 MNHEY, CDR2 SMNVEV (reference sequence). This CDR3 has 13 residues. This clone was detected only once. Its antigen is still unknown. Data came from immunoSEQ multiplex PCR; TCRdb stores just in-frame clones and leaves some out. The profile shows 2 million to 2.5 million clones, almost 96% of them singletons. The rearrangement links TRBV27 to TRBJ2-7, with TRBD2 matching 9 bases. Sequenced: naive CD4+ T cells sorted from blood. Subset: CD45RA+ positively selected. The receptor was isolated from a man younger than 35 in good health. This CDR3 is CASNRTSEREQYF. The CDR3 DNA reads TGTGCCAGCAACCGGACTAGCGAGAGAGAGCAGTACTTC.